This record covers a single T cell receptor (beta chain). What it binds is not known. The data belong to a study of cytomegalovirus exposure and HLA in healthy donors. About the study: The 120 or so validation repertoires were reported in a later analysis to have been generated on the same platform as the 666 first-cohort repertoires.

Study conclusions and caveats: Among the CMV-associated chains, a few were confirmed in vitro as specific for CMV antigens. The listing of 150 to 200 TCR beta chains classed them as cytomegalovirus-associated.

TCRdb's table, derived via immunoSEQ multiplex PCR, lists solely in-frame clones and lacks some. The sample lists some 120,000 clones, roughly nine tenths occurring once. The clonotype originates from a woman aged 18-29 years in good health and CMV-seronegative. Sequenced material: PBMCs.

CDR3 in amino acids: CASSPDRGGGLEKLFF. Written as DNA, the CDR3 is TGTGCCAGCAGCCCCGACAGGGGCGGGGGCCTGGAAAAACTGTTTTTT. The V and J genes are TRBV11-2 and TRBJ1-4, with 8 nucleotides matching TRBD1. Germline CDR1 SGHAT, CDR2 FQNNGV. V trimming: 5 bases; J trimming: 8 bases; junction bases outside the gene matches: 13. This CDR3 region has 16 residues.